The 21 T cell receptor beta chains reported below all come from one sample, sequenced in a study of graft-versus-host responses after intestinal transplantation. Only in-frame clones appear in the TCRdb table, and some are missing; sequencing was by immunoSEQ multiplex PCR. Counted here are about 51,000 clones, about 89% occurring once; the ten biggest clones make up under 0.65%. Antigens of these TCRs are unknown. The sample consisted of unstimulated CD4+ T cells sorted from spleen or lymph node cells, taken before transplant. These receptor sequences come from a human donor who was the organ donor for an intestinal transplant.

In DNA, the CDR3 is TGTGCCAGCAGCCCCGGGACTAGCGGGACCGGGGGCTACAATGAGCAGTTCTTC. It is translated as CASSPGTSGTGGYNEQFF. The rearrangement uses TRBV5-4 and TRBJ2-1; the match to TRBD2 covers 13 bases. V trimming: 4 bases; J trimming: 3 bases; junction bases outside the gene matches: 10. The CDR3 is made up of 18 amino acids. CDR1 and CDR2 from the germline V gene are SGHNT and YYREEE (reference sequence).

The rearrangement joins TRBV28 to TRBJ2-7, with D possibly matching TRBD2 (7 bases). V was cut by 5 bases and J by 9 bases, with 20 bases left in between. Germline lookup yields CDR1 MDHEN and CDR2 SYDVKM. CDR3 length: 14 residues. CDR3 nucleotide sequence: TGTGCCAGCAGTCGGGATGCGGGGGCCCAACGGCAGTACTTC. Translating it yields CASSRDAGAQRQYF.

The rearrangement links TRBV30 to TRBJ2-1, with D uncertain. The CDR3 runs 15 residues. The V end was cut by 3 bases, the J end by 12 bases, with 24 bases between. Germline V gene data show CDR1 as GTSNPN and CDR2 as SVGIG (reference sequence). CDR3 in DNA: TGTGCCTGGAGCCTAGACGGATCACGGAGTATGGGGCAGTTCTTC. This translates into CAWSLDGSRSMGQFF.

The V gene is TRBV7-2, the J gene TRBJ1-5; TRBD1 aligns across 7 bases. CDR1 SGHTA and CDR2 FQGNSA come from the germline V gene. Losses at the gene ends were 1 base for V and 5 bases for J; bases not matched to a gene: 8. CDR3 length equals 16 residues. The CDR3 DNA reads TGTGCCAGCAGCTTAGTGTCCGGGACAGTTGATCAGCCCCAGCATTTT. Amino acid sequence: CASSLVSGTVDQPQHF. Full variable domain (remainder filled in from reference TRBV7-2 and TRBJ1-5): GAGVSQSPSNKVTEKGKDVELRCDPISGHTALYWYRQSLGQGLEFLIYFQGNSAPDKSGLPSDRFSAERTGGSVSTLTIQRTQQEDSAVYLCASSLVSGTVDQPQHFGDGTRLSIL.

The rearrangement uses TRBV4-3 and TRBJ2-6, with D possibly matching TRBD1 (6 bases). The CDR3 is made up of 16 amino acids. The V and J ends lost 0 bases and 4 bases respectively, with 10 bases between them. The V gene's germline CDR1 is LGHNA and CDR2 YSLEER. The CDR3 here is CASSQDQGSGANVLTF. CDR3 bases: TGCGCCAGCAGCCAAGATCAGGGGTCCGGGGCCAACGTCCTGACTTTC.

The chain employs TRBV9 and TRBJ2-7, with a tentative D call TRBD1 (6 bases). Germline CDR1 is SGDLS and CDR2 is YYNGEE. This CDR3 has 15 residues. Trimming stripped 0 bases from V and 0 bases from J, with 10 bases between. The CDR3: CASSVEQGSSYEQYF. CDR3 DNA sequence: TGTGCCAGCAGCGTAGAACAGGGTAGCTCCTACGAGCAGTACTTC.

The V gene is TRBV19, the J gene TRBJ1-6; D uncertain. CDR1 LNHDA and CDR2 SQIVND come from the germline V gene (reference sequence). V was shortened by 2 bases and J by 4 bases, with 6 bases between the two germline ends. CDR3 length: 14 amino acids. Here the CDR3 DNA reads TGTGCCAGTAGTATAACAGCTTATAATTCACCCCTCCACTTT. It is translated as CASSITAYNSPLHF.

The chain employs TRBV5-5 and TRBJ2-7; 11 bases are a match to TRBD2. V shed 1 base, J shed 5 bases, and the junction held 11 bases outside the gene matches. The CDR3 is 17 residues long. The germline V gene encodes CDR1 SGHKS and CDR2 YYEKEE (reference sequence). The CDR3 bases are TGTGCCAGCAGCTTGTTGGGCGGTAGCGGGAGGGCCGACGAGCAGTACTTC. Its translation is CASSLLGGSGRADEQYF.

The rearrangement links TRBV28 to TRBJ1-4, with 7 bases lining up with TRBD1. V lost 5 bases, J lost 6 bases, and 9 bases stayed unmatched. The CDR3 spans 15 residues. Germline V gene data show CDR1 as MDHEN and CDR2 as SYDVKM. The DNA of the CDR3 is TGTGCCAGCAGTGAACGGACAGGTATATATGAAAAACTGTTTTTT. This gives the protein CASSERTGIYEKLFF.

This sequence joins TRBV6-4 and TRBJ2-1; D might be TRBD1 (5 bases). The length of the CDR3 is 16 residues. Germline V CDR1 and CDR2: MRHNA, SNTAGT. V was clipped by 2 bases and J by 5 bases, with 16 bases between them. DNA for the CDR3: TGTGCCAGCAGTGACAAGAGGACACCCCTACACAATGAGCAGTTCTTC. Encoded protein: CASSDKRTPLHNEQFF.

For this clone: This CDR3 is also generated by other DNA sequences in the sample. The chain uses TRBV6-5 and TRBJ2-1; D gene uncertain. The CDR3 contains 14 residues. Trimming removed 2 bases at V and 7 bases at J, with 12 bases between. Germline-derived CDR1 and CDR2 are MNHEY and SVGAGI. The CDR3 reads CASSYQVSYNEQFF. CDR3 nucleotides: TGTGCCAGCAGTTACCAGGTTTCTTATAATGAGCAGTTCTTC.

J is TRBJ2-7 and V is TRBV5-4, with TRBD2 matching over 10 bases. CDR1 is SGHNT, CDR2 YYREEE, per germline (reference sequence). With 0 bases clipped from V and 3 bases from J, the junction kept 6 bases outside the gene matches. The CDR3 has 16 residues. CDR3: CASSLGSGRKLYEQYF. The CDR3 coding sequence is TGTGCCAGCAGCTTGGGTAGCGGGAGGAAGCTCTACGAGCAGTACTTC.

The J gene is TRBJ1-1, the V gene TRBV5-1, with D tentatively TRBD1 (6 bases). This CDR3 is built from 13 residues. Germline V CDR1 and CDR2: SGHRS, YFSETQ. Trimming removed 7 bases from V and 3 bases from J, with 13 bases in between. CDR3 nucleotide sequence: TGCGCCAGCCGTTGGTCAGGGGACACTGAAGCTTTCTTT. Encoded protein: CASRWSGDTEAFF.

The rearrangement joins TRBV2 to TRBJ2-2, with a possible D match to TRBD2 (6 bases). The germline V gene encodes CDR1 SNHLY and CDR2 FYNNEI. CDR3 length equals 15 residues. Trimming removed 3 bases from V and 4 bases from J, with 12 bases in between. The CDR3, as DNA: TGTGCCAGCAGTGACCCAGCGGGCGGCACCGGGGAGCTGTTTTTT. It is translated as CASSDPAGGTGELFF. Supplemented by reference TRBV2 and TRBJ2-2, the full variable domain reads EPEVTQTPSHQVTQMGQEVILRCVPISNHLYFYWYRQILGQKVEFLVSFYNNEISEKSEIFDDQFSVERPDGSNFTLKIRSTKLEDSAMYFCASSDPAGGTGELFFGEGSRLTVL.

J is TRBJ2-7 and V is TRBV15; tentatively, D is TRBD1 (6 bases). Trimming took off 0 bases at V and 6 bases at J, with 18 bases between the two ends. The CDR3 has 16 residues. Germline CDR1 and CDR2: LNHNV and YYDKDF (reference sequence). Here the CDR3 reads CATSRENRAPASEQYF. CDR3 bases: TGTGCCACCAGCAGAGAGAACAGGGCCCCAGCTAGCGAGCAGTACTTC.

The chain uses TRBV10-1 and TRBJ1-2, with 11 bases lining up with TRBD1. This CDR3 comprises 14 residues. V gave up 2 bases and J gave up 5 bases; unmatched junction bases: 1. CDR1 is WNHNN, CDR2 SYGVQD, per germline (reference sequence). DNA of the CDR3: TGCGCCAGCAGTGAGGGACAGGGGGCTTATGGCTACACCTTC. Translating it yields CASSEGQGAYGYTF.

The chain couples TRBV18 to TRBJ1-1; perhaps TRBD1 as D (6 bases). Germline V CDR1 and CDR2: KGHSH, LQKENI. Trimming removed 7 bases at V and 7 bases at J, with 13 bases between. The CDR3 spans 12 residues. CDR3 coding DNA: TGTGCCAGCTGTAACAGGGTCGGTGAAGCTTTCTTT. This sequence encodes CASCNRVGEAFF.

This clone was detected only a few times. A junction boundary mismatches the germline segment, possibly from a read error. The rearrangement links TRBV7-7 to TRBJ2-5; the match to TRBD2 covers 8 bases. Germline CDR1 and CDR2: SSHAT and FNYEAQ (reference sequence). The CDR3 length is 15 residues. The CDR3 region is CASSLGPAGGETQYF. Here the CDR3 DNA reads TGTGCTAGCAGCTTAGGTCCGGCGGGGGGAGAGACCCAGTACTTC. Complete variable domain (other parts from reference TRBV7-7 and TRBJ2-5): GAGVSQSPRYKVTKRGQDVTLRCDPISSHATLYWYQQALGQGPEFLTYFNYEAQPDKSGLPSDRFSAERPEGSISTLTIQRTEQRDSAMYRCASSLGPAGGETQYFGPGTRLLVL.

This clone appeared once. CDR3 region: CASSLGQRWQPQHF. As DNA, the CDR3 is TGTGCCAGCAGTTTGGGACAGCGATGGCAGCCCCAGCATTTT. The chain uses TRBV27 and TRBJ1-5; 7 bases fit TRBD1. Germline trimming cut 3 bases from V and 7 bases from J; bases unmatched to any gene: 6. Germline CDR1 MNHEY, CDR2 SMNVEV (reference sequence). This CDR3 spans 14 amino acids.

A few counts support this clone. The chain is built from TRBV27 and TRBJ2-1; D may be TRBD2 (5 bases). V was cut by 5 bases and J by 0 bases, with 26 bases left in between. The CDR3 has 20 amino acids. The germline V gene encodes CDR1 MNHEY and CDR2 SMNVEV (reference sequence). CDR3 nucleotides: TGTGCCAGCAGTCCAACTAGTGCGCGCAACCGTTCAAGCTCCTACAATGAGCAGTTCTTC. Amino acid sequence: CASSPTSARNRSSSYNEQFF.

The chain combines TRBV6-4 with TRBJ1-5; 7 bases agree with TRBD1. Germline lookup yields CDR1 MRHNA and CDR2 SNTAGT. V dropped 4 bases and J dropped 10; count of bases not matched to a gene: 10. CDR3 length: 14 residues. The DNA for the CDR3 is TGTGCCAGCAGTGCGGAAGGGGGCCAACAACCCCAGCATTTT. Translation: CASSAEGGQQPQHF.